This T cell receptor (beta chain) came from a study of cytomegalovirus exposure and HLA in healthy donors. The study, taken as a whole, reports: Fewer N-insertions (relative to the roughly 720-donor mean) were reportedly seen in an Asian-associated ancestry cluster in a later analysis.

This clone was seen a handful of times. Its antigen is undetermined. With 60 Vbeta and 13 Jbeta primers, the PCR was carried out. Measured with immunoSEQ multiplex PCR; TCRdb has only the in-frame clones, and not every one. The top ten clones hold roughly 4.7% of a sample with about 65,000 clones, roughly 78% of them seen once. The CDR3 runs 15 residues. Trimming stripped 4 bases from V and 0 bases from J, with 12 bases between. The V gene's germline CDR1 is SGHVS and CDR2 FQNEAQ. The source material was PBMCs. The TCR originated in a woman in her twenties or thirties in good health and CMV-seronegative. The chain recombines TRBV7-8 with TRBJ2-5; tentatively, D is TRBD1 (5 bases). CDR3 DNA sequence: TGTGCCAGCAGCTCACCGGCAGGGTACCAAGAGACCCAGTACTTC. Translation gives CASSSPAGYQETQYF.